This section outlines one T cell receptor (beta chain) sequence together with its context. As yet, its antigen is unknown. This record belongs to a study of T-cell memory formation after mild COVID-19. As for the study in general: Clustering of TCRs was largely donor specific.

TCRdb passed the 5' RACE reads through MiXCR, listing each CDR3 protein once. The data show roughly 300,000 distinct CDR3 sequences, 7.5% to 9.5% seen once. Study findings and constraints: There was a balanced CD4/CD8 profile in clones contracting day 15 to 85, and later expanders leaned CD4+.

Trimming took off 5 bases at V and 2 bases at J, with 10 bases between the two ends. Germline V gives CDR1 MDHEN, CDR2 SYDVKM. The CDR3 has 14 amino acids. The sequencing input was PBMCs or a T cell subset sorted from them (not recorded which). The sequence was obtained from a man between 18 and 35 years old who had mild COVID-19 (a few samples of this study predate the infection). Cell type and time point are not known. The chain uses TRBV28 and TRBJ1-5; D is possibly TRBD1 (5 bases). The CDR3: CASSSRDRNQPQHF. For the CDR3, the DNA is TGTGCCAGCAGTAGCCGGGACCGCAATCAGCCCCAGCATTTT.